The entry below gives a single T cell receptor (beta chain) sequence along with its context. Germline V CDR1 and CDR2: MGHRA, YSYEKL. The CDR3 has 18 amino acids. Trimming cost V 1 base and J 1 base; bases outside gene matches: 10. The data derive from a study of blood T cell repertoires in COVID-19. At the level of the study: Nucleic acid was either cDNA or gDNA, and it came from T cells, B-cell-depleted T cells, or PBMCs.

As handled by the study authors: The assay estimated nucleated cells by amplifying reference gene primers. Using immunoSEQ multiplex PCR, the repertoire was profiled, and TCRdb retains in-frame clones only, with some absent. For V, J and clone size, that table is used; D and trimming come from the DNA. The profile shows nearly 350,000 clones, approximately 90% of them singletons. The chain recombines TRBV4-1 with TRBJ2-1; 7 bases fit TRBD2. The receptor was isolated from a woman in her late teens or twenties who had recovered from COVID-19. Material: peripheral blood. The CDR3 bases are TGCGCCAGCAGCCAAGGGCGATGGTGGGAGGGATCCTACAATGAGCAGTTCTTC. It translates to CASSQGRWWEGSYNEQFF.